This TCR beta chain was obtained from a study of tumor-infiltrating lymphocytes in primary liver carcinoma. Study-wide context: The neoplasms were of stage T1-T3 N0M0, with dimensions of about 4.2 to 10 cm across.

Details on this clonotype: At one end the junction does not follow the germline gene, possibly because of a read error.

The CDR3 spans 14 residues. Germline assignment: CDR1 SGHAT and CDR2 FQNNGV. Both RNA and DNA were isolated together from around 20-30 mg of bulk tissue that had not been sorted. Resecting the tumor surgically was how the patients' primary liver carcinoma was treated. For each tumor, five separate regions were sampled. Synthesis of TCR beta cDNA was carried out from about 540 ng total RNA with a constant-region primer. Modified slightly, ARM-PCR produced TCR beta libraries over three nested multiplex PCR rounds. Amplification in the first two PCR rounds was performed using TRBV1-TRBV30 forward primers and a C-beta reverse primer for approximately 10 cycles each. TCRdb redid the calling of the multiplex PCR reads with MiXCR, one entry per CDR3 protein. The sample lists approximately 30,000 distinct CDR3 sequences; 71% were seen once.

V and J are TRBV11-2 and TRBJ1-1; perhaps TRBD1 as D (5 bases). The receptor was isolated from a woman aged 25 to 39 with primary liver carcinoma and hepatitis B virus infection. Sequencing was carried out using liver tumor tissue from sampling region 3. Stated subset: tumor region T3, left-lateral pole. The CDR3 protein is CASGLSGASTEAFF. CDR3 nucleotide sequence: TGTGCCAGCGGCTTATCCGGGGCGAGCACTGAAGCTTTCTTT.